A single sample gave rise to the 18 T cell receptor beta chains below, sequenced in a study of spatial heterogeneity in lung cancer. The time point was: sample taken at primary tumor resection. MiXCR was run by TCRdb on the 5' RACE reads, yielding one entry per CDR3 protein. The table includes 60,000 or so distinct CDR3 sequences, under 7.5% detected once. The sample here was PBMCs, taken at surgery. These receptors came from a female donor with early-stage non-small cell lung cancer.

Only a few counts were recorded for this clonotype. The chain is built from TRBV20-1 and TRBJ2-7; 7 nucleotides agree with TRBD1. This CDR3 contains 15 residues. CDR1 is DFQATT, CDR2 SNEGSKA, per germline (reference sequence). Trimming took 1 base from V and 2 from J; bases not matched to a gene: 8. The CDR3 here is CSARGQGVPAYEQYF. The CDR3 coding sequence is TGCAGTGCTAGAGGTCAGGGGGTACCGGCCTACGAGCAGTACTTC.

CDR3: CASRPRGPTPAFF. CDR3 sequence (DNA): TGCGCCAGCAGGCCCAGGGGGCCAACTCCAGCTTTCTTT. The genes are TRBV5-1 and TRBJ1-1, with 8 bases aligning to TRBD1. CDR1 is SGHRS and CDR2 is YFSETQ in the germline V gene. The CDR3 contains 13 residues. With 5 bases clipped from V and 10 bases from J, the junction kept 10 bases outside the gene matches. The variable domain in full, with the rest retrieved from reference TRBV5-1 and TRBJ1-1, is KAGVTQTPRYLIKTRGQQVTLSCSPISGHRSVSWYQQTPGQGLQFLFEYFSETQRNKGNFPGRFSGRQFSNSRSEMNVSTLELGDSALYLCASRPRGPTPAFFGQGTRLTVV.

Ten or more counts support this clonotype. V and J are TRBV9 and TRBJ2-7; D might be TRBD1 (5 bases). The length of the CDR3 is 14 residues. Germline loops: CDR1 SGDLS, CDR2 YYNGEE. The ends were cut back, 0 bases at V and 4 bases at J, with 11 bases in the middle. In nucleotides, the CDR3 is TGTGCCAGCAGCGTAGCCAGCCAGGGATACGAGCAGTACTTC. As protein: CASSVASQGYEQYF.

This clonotype showed up just a few times. The rearrangement links TRBV7-2 to TRBJ2-3; D possibly corresponds to TRBD1 (5 bases). The CDR3 has 13 amino acids. Germline values: CDR1 SGHTA, CDR2 FQGNSA. V lost 5 bases to trimming and J lost 12 bases, with 18 bases between them. CDR3 amino acids: CASSGLTRGAQYF. CDR3 in DNA: TGTGCCAGCAGCGGTTTGACCCGTGGGGCACAGTATTTT.

This clonotype was seen ten or more times. The chain employs TRBV29-1 and TRBJ2-1; 11 nucleotides align to TRBD2. This CDR3 is built from 13 residues. V lost 6 bases and J lost 6; bases outside the gene matches: 4. CDR1 and CDR2 (germline): SQVTM, ANQGSEA. This CDR3 is CSVRLAGPNEQFF. CDR3 nucleotides: TGCAGCGTCCGACTAGCGGGACCCAATGAGCAGTTCTTC.

This clonotype was recorded at least ten times. The chain is built from TRBV6-5 and TRBJ2-7; possible D gene TRBD1, 5 bases. Germline assignment: CDR1 MNHEY and CDR2 SVGAGI. This CDR3 contains 13 residues. The ends were cut back, 2 bases at V and 1 base at J, with 6 bases in the middle. CDR3 sequence (DNA): TGTGCCAGCAGTTACAGACAGTCCTACGAGCAGTACGTC. It specifies CASSYRQSYEQYV.

This clonotype has ten or more counts. The chain uses TRBV15 and TRBJ2-5; possible D gene TRBD1, 5 bases. Trimming cost V 4 bases and J 5 bases, with 20 bases left between them. Germline CDR1 LNHNV, CDR2 YYDKDF (reference sequence). The CDR3 covers 16 residues. CDR3 protein: CATSKSRGPMSETQYF. DNA of the CDR3: TGTGCCACCAGCAAGAGTAGGGGTCCTATGTCGGAGACCCAGTACTTC.

This clonotype appeared a few times. The chain is built from TRBV28 and TRBJ2-5; D ambiguous. There are 13 residues in the CDR3. Per the germline V gene, CDR1 is MDHEN and CDR2 is SYDVKM. With 2 bases removed from V and 2 bases from J, the gap between germline ends came to 6 bases. In DNA, the CDR3 is TGTGCCAGCAGTTTAGGAAGACAAGAGACCCAGTACTTC. As protein: CASSLGRQETQYF.

This clonotype has at least ten counts. The rearrangement uses TRBV7-9 and TRBJ1-4, with a weak D call TRBD1 (6 bases). The CDR3 spans 16 residues. V was shortened by 2 bases and J by 3 bases, with 13 bases between the two germline ends. Germline CDR1 is SEHNR and CDR2 is FQNEAQ (reference sequence). The CDR3 sequence: CASSLQGREANEKLFF. The CDR3 DNA sequence: TGTGCCAGCAGCTTACAGGGGAGAGAAGCTAATGAAAAACTGTTTTTT.

By share, this clonotype counts as medium-sized. V is TRBV5-1 and J is TRBJ2-3; 7 positions agree with TRBD1. This CDR3 spans 15 amino acids. Per the germline V gene, CDR1 is SGHRS and CDR2 is YFSETQ. The trim removed 0 bases at V and 1 base at J, leaving 2 bases unmatched. The CDR3 DNA follows: TGCGCCAGCAGCTTGGGGGGACAGCGCACAGATACGCAGTATTTT. It translates to CASSLGGQRTDTQYF.

This clonotype has at least ten counts. This rearrangement joins TRBV10-3 to TRBJ2-5; D may be TRBD1 (5 bases). The CDR3 runs to 13 residues. The germline CDR1 and CDR2 sequences are ENHRY and SYGVKD. The V end lost 3 bases, the J end lost 4 bases, and 9 bases lay between the germline ends. The CDR3 DNA follows: TGTGCCATCAGTGAAGGCAGGGTAGAGACCCAGTACTTC. Its protein is CAISEGRVETQYF.

The V and J genes are TRBV4-1 and TRBJ1-2, with no clear D. CDR3 length: 14 residues. V was trimmed by 2 bases and J by 3 bases, leaving 10 bases between them. The germline gives CDR1 MGHRA, CDR2 YSYEKL. In nucleotides, the CDR3 is TGCGCCAGCAGCCAATTACAATCTCACTATGGCTACACCTTC. The encoded protein is CASSQLQSHYGYTF.

The chain joins TRBV10-3 to TRBJ2-6; D is possibly TRBD2 (5 bases). The length of the CDR3 is 17 residues. Trimming cost V 7 bases and J 0 bases, with 16 bases left between them. Germline CDR1 is ENHRY and CDR2 is SYGVKD. The DNA for the CDR3 is TGTGCCATCAATCTCGGGCCCACTAGCTCTGGGGCCAACGTCCTGACTTTC. It is translated as CAINLGPTSSGANVLTF.

This clonotype is medium-sized by share. V usage is TRBV7-2 and J usage is TRBJ2-5, with TRBD1 matching over 10 bases. The V gene end was trimmed by 5 bases and the J gene end by 7 bases; junction bases not matched to a gene: 4. The germline V gene has CDR1 SGHTA and CDR2 FQGNSA. CDR3 length equals 13 residues. The CDR3 spells CASSTGTGATQYF. The CDR3 DNA reads TGTGCCAGCAGCACCGGGACAGGGGCGACCCAGTACTTC.

This clonotype was detected many times. V usage is TRBV6-2 or TRBV6-3 and J usage is TRBJ1-5, with a weak D call TRBD1 (5 bases). This CDR3 contains 15 residues. Looked up from germline, CDR1 is MNHEY and CDR2 is SVGEGT. Trimming cost V 2 bases and J 4 bases, with 12 bases left between them. CDR3 bases: TGTGCCAGCAGTTACGGGGACGTCTTGAATCAGCCCCAGCATTTT. Translation: CASSYGDVLNQPQHF.

The chain links TRBV7-9 to TRBJ2-7; D might be TRBD2 (6 bases). The CDR3 runs to 15 residues. V shed 6 bases and J shed 2 bases, with 17 bases lying between them. Germline V CDR1 and CDR2: SEHNR, FQNEAQ (reference sequence). CDR3 nucleotides: TGTGCCAGCAGGGAGGAGGGACCTAGTGCCTACGAGCAGTACTTC. Its translation: CASREEGPSAYEQYF.

Ten or more counts support this clonotype. The CDR3 is CATSGASGANVLTF. CDR3 bases: TGTGCCACCAGTGGGGCTTCTGGGGCCAACGTCCTGACTTTC. V is TRBV24-1 and J is TRBJ2-6; no clear D gene. The CDR3 sequence is 14 residues long. The V end lost 5 bases, the J end lost 1 base, and 5 bases lay between the germline ends. Germline CDR1 is KGHDR and CDR2 is SFDVKD.

This clonotype was seen repeatedly, ten times or more. This rearrangement joins TRBV20-1 to TRBJ2-7; D is unresolved. Trimming pared 1 base from V and 11 bases from J, leaving 12 bases between. Germline lookup yields CDR1 DFQATT and CDR2 SNEGSKA (reference sequence). The CDR3 is 11 residues long. In DNA form, the CDR3 reads TGCAGTGCTAGAGCGGTTCCTGAGGAGTACTTC. This translates into CSARAVPEEYF.